This TCR beta chain was sequenced for a study of shared clonotypes between healthy human individuals. TCRdb's copy holds only in-frame clones and misses some; the assay was immunoSEQ multiplex PCR. The sample yields about 2.3 million clones, roughly 92% seen once. The sequencing input was naive CD4+ T cells from PBMCs. Subset here: CD45RA+ positively selected. The receptor comes from a man between 18 and 29 years old in good health. Some clones in this sample may be carry-over from other donors' samples.

The DNA of the CDR3 is TGTGCCAGCAGCCCCTCCCATTCACCCCTCCACTTT. This gives the protein CASSPSHSPLHF. The chain employs TRBV28 and TRBJ1-6; no definite D call. There are 12 residues in the CDR3. V dropped 6 bases and J dropped 8 bases, with 8 bases sitting between them. From germline, CDR1 is MDHEN and CDR2 SYDVKM. Drawing the rest from reference TRBV28 and TRBJ1-6, the complete variable domain is DVKVTQSSRYLVKRTGEKVFLECVQDMDHENMFWYRQDPGLGLRLIYFSYDVKMKEKGDIPEGYSVSREKKERFSLILESASTNQTSMYLCASSPSHSPLHFGNGTRLTVT.